The present T cell receptor beta chain was sequenced within a study of cytomegalovirus exposure and HLA in healthy donors. Study-wide results and limits: When analyzed later, a missense DCLRE1C variant was found to be linked to TCR beta V- and J-gene trimming.

This clone has just a few counts. Its antigen remains unknown. 13 Jbeta primers and 60 Vbeta primers were used for the PCR. Assay: immunoSEQ multiplex PCR; the TCRdb copy retains only in-frame clones and omits some. The sample shows more than 150,000 clones, about three quarters of them seen only once. After removal of 6 bases from V and 7 bases from J, the junction contained 4 bases not matched to a gene. The V gene's germline CDR1 is MNHEY and CDR2 SVGAGI. This CDR3 is built from 13 residues. This chain links TRBV6-5 with TRBJ1-5; 9 bases are shared with TRBD1. The source is a young man in good health and CMV-seronegative. Input material: PBMCs. The CDR3 loop reads CASSQDRGQPQHF. CDR3 DNA: TGTGCCAGCAGCCAGGACAGGGGACAGCCCCAGCATTTT.